Below are 15 T cell receptor beta chains sequenced from a single sample in a study of T-cell reconstitution after alpha-beta-depleted transplantation in children. Preparation of the TCRbeta library was carried out with unique molecular identifiers. A single record per CDR3 protein comes from TCRdb applying MiXCR to the PCR reads. Among over 550,000 distinct CDR3 sequences, about 10% were seen once, and the ten largest hold 4%. The material was PBMCs from the stem cell graft donor, obtained from the stem cell graft. Receptors originate from a human donor who donated a stem cell graft to a child with acute myeloid leukemia.

The CDR3 nucleotides are TGTGCCAGCAGTTTGGTACTAGCGGGAGCCTTCACAGATACGCAGTATTTT. Translating gives CASSLVLAGAFTDTQYF. The chain has TRBV28 and TRBJ2-3, with 11 bases that match TRBD2. Germline assignment: CDR1 MDHEN and CDR2 SYDVKM. This CDR3 is 17 amino acids long. The V and J ends lost 3 bases and 2 bases, in that order; junction bases with no gene match: 7. Combining the CDR3 with reference TRBV28 and TRBJ2-3 gives the whole variable domain DVKVTQSSRYLVKRTGEKVFLECVQDMDHENMFWYRQDPGLGLRLIYFSYDVKMKEKGDIPEGYSVSREKKERFSLILESASTNQTSMYLCASSLVLAGAFTDTQYFGPGTRLTVL.

A few counts support this clonotype. The chain couples TRBV20-1 to TRBJ1-5; 9 nucleotides agree with TRBD1. The CDR3 covers 16 residues. Germline assignment: CDR1 DFQATT and CDR2 SNEGSKA (reference sequence). The ends lost 2 bases at V and 5 bases at J; junction bases unmatched: 10. CDR3 DNA sequence: TGCAGTGCTAGAAACCGAGGGACAGGGACCGATCAGCCCCAGCATTTT. Translated, it gives CSARNRGTGTDQPQHF.

This clonotype was found a few times. The V and J genes are TRBV5-1 and TRBJ1-2; 12 positions agree with TRBD1. Germline CDR1 SGHRS, CDR2 YFSETQ. The CDR3 loop spans 16 amino acids. The ends lost 4 bases at V and 6 bases at J; junction bases unmatched: 10. CDR3 coding DNA: TGCGCCAGCAGCCGCCTACCGGGACAGGGGGCGGATGGCTACACCTTC. Residues: CASSRLPGQGADGYTF.

There are a few counts of this clonotype. The chain joins TRBV29-1 to TRBJ1-3; TRBD1 matches at 9 bases. V lost 6 bases to trimming and J lost 6 bases; unmatched junction nucleotides: 6. Germline assignment: CDR1 SQVTM and CDR2 ANQGSEA. This CDR3 has 13 residues. The CDR3 nucleotides read TGCAGCGTCGTGGGACAGGGCCAAAACACCATATATTTT. Amino acid sequence: CSVVGQGQNTIYF.

This clonotype came up a few times. V is TRBV4-3 and J is TRBJ2-5, with unresolved D. The CDR3 runs 14 residues. Germline-derived CDR1 and CDR2 are LGHNA and YSLEER. V lost 1 base and J lost 5, with 11 bases in between. This CDR3 reads CASSQGLVQETQYF. The CDR3 bases are TGCGCCAGCAGCCAAGGGCTAGTACAGGAGACCCAGTACTTC.

The V and J genes are TRBV9 and TRBJ1-6; D gene unclear. The germline gives CDR1 SGDLS, CDR2 YYNGEE. The V end lost 4 bases, the J end lost 8 bases, and 10 bases lay between the germline ends. CDR3 length equals 13 residues. The chain's CDR3 is CASSSIADSPLHF. The CDR3 DNA is TGTGCCAGCAGCAGCATCGCGGATTCACCCCTCCACTTT.

This clonotype has only a few counts. V usage is TRBV7-2 and J usage is TRBJ1-1; 7 bases align to TRBD1. Unmatched junction bases numbered 14, after V lost 6 bases and J lost 4 bases. CDR3 length equals 16 residues. Germline CDR1 reads SGHTA; CDR2 reads FQGNSA. The CDR3 loop is CASSLAGGRRGTEAFF. In DNA form, the CDR3 reads TGTGCCAGCAGTTTGGCAGGGGGGAGAAGGGGCACTGAAGCTTTCTTT.

The chain uses TRBV4-2 and TRBJ2-2, with D perhaps TRBD2 (5 bases). V was clipped by 9 bases and J by 7 bases, with 15 bases between them. This CDR3 region has 13 residues. The germline CDR1 and CDR2 sequences are LGHNA and YNFKEQ. The CDR3 is CARGPGLLGELFF. CDR3 in DNA: TGTGCCAGGGGCCCCGGACTGCTCGGGGAGCTGTTTTTT.

In this sample, this clonotype turned up a few times. The J gene is TRBJ2-5, the V gene TRBV5-6; D possibly matches TRBD1 or TRBD2 (5 bases each). Germline V CDR1 and CDR2: SGHDT, YYEEEE. The CDR3 extends over 14 amino acids. Deletions cut 3 bases from V and 5 bases from J, with 14 bases between. The CDR3 loop is CASSWARGVETQYF. The CDR3 coding sequence is TGTGCCAGCAGCTGGGCCCGGGGCGTGGAGACCCAGTACTTC.

This clonotype has just a few counts. The chain is built from TRBV6-1 and TRBJ2-2; TRBD2 aligns across 11 bases. After removal of 7 bases from V and 1 base from J, the junction contained 8 bases not matched to a gene. CDR1 is MNHNS and CDR2 is SASEGT in the germline V gene. This CDR3 comprises 17 residues. CDR3 coding DNA: TGTGCCAGCATACTAGCGGGAGCGAGGCGGAACACCGGGGAGCTGTTTTTT. Translated: CASILAGARRNTGELFF.

This clonotype has a handful of counts. The gene calls are TRBV14 and TRBJ1-5; D possibly corresponds to TRBD1 (5 bases). From germline, CDR1 is SGHDN and CDR2 FVKESK. This CDR3 is built from 11 residues. Trimming left V 4 bases short and J 9 bases short, with 7 bases between. CDR3 DNA: TGTGCCAGCAGCCCAGGGTGGCCCCAGCATTTT. Its translation: CASSPGWPQHF.

This clonotype appeared many times. This chain links TRBV29-1 with TRBJ2-3; D is undetermined. Trimming removed 2 bases from V and 2 bases from J, with 8 bases in between. Germline values: CDR1 SQVTM, CDR2 ANQGSEA. This CDR3 contains 13 residues. Written as DNA, the CDR3 is TGCAGCGTTGAACCGTGGTCCACAGATACGCAGTATTTT. It codes for CSVEPWSTDTQYF.

Many counts were recorded for this clonotype. The gene calls are TRBV6-1 and TRBJ2-1, with TRBD2 matching over 12 bases. The germline CDR1 and CDR2 sequences are MNHNS and SASEGT. With V trimmed by 0 bases and J by 4 bases, 7 bases remained unmatched. The CDR3 is 18 residues long. CDR3 coding DNA: TGTGCCAGCAGTGAAGCTTCGACTAGCGGGAGACTTTACAATGAGCAGTTCTTC. This encodes CASSEASTSGRLYNEQFF.

This clonotype was seen more than once but under ten times. CDR3 in DNA: TGCGCCAGCAGCTTGGTCACTAGCTCCGATACGCAGTATTTT. Translated: CASSLVTSSDTQYF. This chain joins TRBV5-1 and TRBJ2-3; D might be TRBD2 (6 bases). Looked up from germline, CDR1 is SGHRS and CDR2 is YFSETQ. Trimming pared 0 bases from V and 6 bases from J, leaving 11 bases between. The CDR3 consists of 14 residues.

This clonotype was found a few times. The rearrangement links TRBV12-3 or TRBV12-4 to TRBJ2-7; TRBD1 matches at 12 bases. The CDR3 has 17 residues. Germline trimming cut 3 bases from V and 3 bases from J; bases unmatched to any gene: 9. The DNA for the CDR3 is TGTGCCAGCAGTTTGGCCGGGACAGGGGGCCGGGGCTACGAGCAGTACTTC. Translating it yields CASSLAGTGGRGYEQYF.